The 19 T cell receptor beta chains below all came from one sample that was sequenced in a study of blood T cell repertoires in COVID-19. TCRdb's table, derived via immunoSEQ multiplex PCR, lists solely in-frame clones and lacks some. The repertoire includes 60,000 to 70,000 clones, over 75% of them detected once, and roughly 1.2% sits in the top ten. Sample: peripheral blood. Receptor source: an older woman with acute or convalescent COVID-19.

The chain uses TRBV9 and TRBJ1-1, with D tentatively TRBD1 (5 bases). The V end lost 5 bases, the J end lost 5 bases, and 16 bases lay between the germline ends. The CDR3 length is 14 residues. In germline, CDR1 is SGDLS, CDR2 YYNGEE. The CDR3 protein is CASRPTGGETEAFF. CDR3 DNA sequence: TGTGCCAGCAGGCCCACGGGAGGGGAAACTGAAGCTTTCTTT.

This sequence joins TRBV5-4 and TRBJ2-5, with 10 bases matching TRBD2. The CDR3 runs to 20 residues. The V segment lost 0 bases and the J segment 2 bases; nucleotides outside the gene matches: 16. The germline V gene has CDR1 SGHNT and CDR2 YYREEE (reference sequence). The CDR3 sequence is CASSLGRGARLAGSQETQYF. In nucleotides, the CDR3 is TGTGCCAGCAGCTTGGGCAGGGGGGCACGACTAGCGGGCTCTCAAGAGACCCAGTACTTC.

The chain carries TRBV14 and TRBJ2-1, with TRBD2 matching 10 bases. CDR1 and CDR2 (germline): SGHDN, FVKESK. Trimming took 1 base from V and 3 from J; bases not matched to a gene: 3. The CDR3 consists of 16 residues. The CDR3 reads CASSQALAGFYNEQFF. The DNA for the CDR3 is TGTGCCAGCAGCCAAGCACTAGCGGGGTTCTACAATGAGCAGTTCTTC.

The V and J genes are TRBV2 and TRBJ1-1; tentative D call: TRBD1 (6 bases). The CDR3 loop spans 14 amino acids. Trimming removed 7 bases at V and 1 base at J, with 13 bases between. Germline V CDR1 and CDR2: SNHLY, FYNNEI. CDR3 residues: CASMRGHSNTEAFF. CDR3 nucleotide sequence: TGTGCCAGCATGAGGGGACATTCGAACACTGAAGCTTTCTTT.

The chain combines TRBV30 with TRBJ1-3; perhaps TRBD1 as D (5 bases). V was pared by 0 bases and J by 2 bases, with 11 bases between. CDR3 length equals 15 residues. Looked up from germline, CDR1 is GTSNPN and CDR2 is SVGIG (reference sequence). The CDR3 DNA is TGTGCCTGGAGTGTGGGGGGGAGTACTGGAAACACCATATATTTT. The encoded protein is CAWSVGGSTGNTIYF. Full variable domain (remainder filled in from reference TRBV30 and TRBJ1-3): SQTIHQWPATLVQPVGSPLSLECTVEGTSNPNLYWYRQAAGRGLQLLFYSVGIGQISSEVPQNLSASRPQDRQFILSSKKLLLSDSGFYLCAWSVGGSTGNTIYFGEGSWLTVV.

This chain uses TRBV5-1 with TRBJ1-2, with D perhaps matching TRBD1 (5 bases). V lost 3 bases and J lost 9, with 18 bases in between. The CDR3 is 14 amino acids. Per the germline V gene, CDR1 is SGHRS and CDR2 is YFSETQ. The CDR3 sequence is CASSSAAGGGSYTF. DNA for the CDR3: TGCGCCAGCAGCTCAGCCGCCGGGGGAGGGAGCTACACCTTC.

The V and J genes are TRBV7-2 and TRBJ2-7; 9 bases map to TRBD2. V dropped 5 bases and J dropped 2; count of bases not matched to a gene: 4. The CDR3 is 14 residues long. Germline V CDR1 and CDR2: SGHTA, FQGNSA. This chain's CDR3 is CASSRRGRAYEQYV. CDR3 sequence (DNA): TGTGCCAGCAGCCGCCGCGGGAGGGCCTACGAGCAGTACGTC.

This chain links TRBV28 with TRBJ1-5; 8 nucleotides align to TRBD1. V lost 7 bases to trimming and J lost 0 bases; unmatched junction nucleotides: 14. Per germline, CDR1 MDHEN and CDR2 SYDVKM. This CDR3 comprises 18 residues. This CDR3 reads CASTSSRQGYYSNQPQHF. In DNA, the CDR3 is TGTGCCAGCACCTCCTCGAGACAGGGGTACTATAGCAATCAGCCCCAGCATTTT.

The chain has TRBV16 and TRBJ1-1; 7 bases line up with TRBD1. The CDR3 runs to 16 residues. The V gene end was trimmed by 4 bases and the J gene end by 1 base; junction bases not matched to a gene: 9. CDR1 is KGHSY and CDR2 is FQNENV in the germline V gene. CDR3 bases: TGTGCCAGCAGCCCGGAGGTTGACAGGGAGAACACTGAAGCTTTCTTT. It yields the protein CASSPEVDRENTEAFF.

The CDR3 DNA sequence: TGTGCCAGCTCACCAACAGTGCTTCCCGACTATGGCTACACCTTC. Translation gives CASSPTVLPDYGYTF. The rearrangement links TRBV18 to TRBJ1-2; D remains ambiguous. V shed 2 bases and J shed 3 bases, with 13 bases lying between them. The CDR3 consists of 15 residues. Germline V CDR1 and CDR2: KGHSH, LQKENI. Filled out from reference TRBV18 and TRBJ1-2, the complete variable domain reads NAGVMQNPRHLVRRRGQEARLRCSPMKGHSHVYWYRQLPEEGLKFMVYLQKENIIDESGMPKERFSAEFPKEGPSILRIQQVVRGDSAAYFCASSPTVLPDYGYTFGSGTRLTVV.

The CDR3 bases are TGTGCCAGCAGTACCCGTCGCCCGGGGGAGACCCAGTACTTC. It codes for CASSTRRPGETQYF. The chain recombines TRBV28 with TRBJ2-5; perhaps TRBD2 as D (5 bases). The germline V gene has CDR1 MDHEN and CDR2 SYDVKM. There are 14 residues in the CDR3. The V end lost 5 bases, the J end lost 5 bases, and 15 bases lay between the germline ends.

The J gene is TRBJ1-2, the V gene TRBV2; 11 nucleotides agree with TRBD1. This CDR3 comprises 13 residues. Germline CDR1 reads SNHLY; CDR2 reads FYNNEI. With 7 bases clipped from V and 7 bases from J, the junction kept 5 bases outside the gene matches. The CDR3 reads CASNPGTGGGYTF. CDR3 DNA: TGTGCCAGCAACCCCGGGACAGGGGGTGGCTACACCTTC.

The chain recombines TRBV14 with TRBJ1-1; D ambiguous. Trimming pared 8 bases from V and 4 bases from J, leaving 14 bases between. The CDR3 is 13 residues long. Germline V CDR1 and CDR2: SGHDN, FVKESK. The CDR3 nucleotides read TGTGCCAGCGGGAACACCCGGGGCACTGAAGCTTTCTTT. This codes for CASGNTRGTEAFF.

A few counts support this clone. CDR3 nucleotides: TGTGCCAGCAGCTCACGTTCGGGACTCTATGGCTACACCTTC. Translated: CASSSRSGLYGYTF. The J gene is TRBJ1-2, the V gene TRBV3-1 (or the pseudogene TRBV3-2); maybe TRBD1 (5 bases). Trimming left V 5 bases short and J 4 bases short, with 14 bases between. CDR1 and CDR2 from the germline V gene are LGHDT and YNNKEL (reference sequence). The CDR3 loop spans 14 amino acids.

CDR3 sequence: CASSQWTVNTEAFF. The CDR3 bases are TGCGCCAGCAGCCAGTGGACAGTCAACACTGAAGCTTTCTTT. The chain combines TRBV4-1 with TRBJ1-1, with D perhaps TRBD1 (6 bases). The CDR3 has 14 amino acids. The germline CDR1 and CDR2 sequences are MGHRA and YSYEKL. Deletions cut 3 bases from V and 2 bases from J, with 10 bases between.

The count of this clone is one. Here the CDR3 reads CASSLSQYGNEQFF. The CDR3 coding sequence is TGCGCCAGCAGCTTGTCCCAATACGGCAATGAGCAGTTCTTC. The chain couples TRBV5-1 to TRBJ2-1; no clear D gene. CDR1 and CDR2 (germline): SGHRS, YFSETQ. V was trimmed by 1 base and J by 6 bases, leaving 11 bases between them. The CDR3 has 14 amino acids.

This clone showed up just a few times. Within the sample, other DNA sequences also encode this same CDR3. The CDR3 region has the DNA TGTGCCAGCAGTTACCTACAGGGTGCGGATACGCAGTATTTT. Protein sequence: CASSYLQGADTQYF. This chain links TRBV6-2 or TRBV6-3 with TRBJ2-3; tentatively, D is TRBD1 (6 bases). The germline V and J ends were trimmed by 2 bases and 6 bases, with 12 bases remaining between them. Germline-derived CDR1 and CDR2 are MNHEY and SVGEGT. The CDR3 sequence is 14 residues long.

The chain is built from TRBV5-6 and TRBJ1-2; TRBD1 agrees at 8 bases. The germline V gene encodes CDR1 SGHDT and CDR2 YYEEEE. The CDR3 runs 13 residues. V was clipped by 4 bases and J by 4 bases; unmatched bases: 3. This CDR3 reads CASSMGQVYGYTF. The DNA of the CDR3 is TGTGCCAGCAGCATGGGACAGGTCTATGGCTACACCTTC.

J is TRBJ2-3 and V is TRBV5-1, with unresolved D. The CDR3 is 13 amino acids. V gave up 0 bases and J gave up 2 bases, with 4 bases separating them. The germline V gene encodes CDR1 SGHRS and CDR2 YFSETQ. The CDR3 sequence is CASSLDNTDTQYF. The CDR3 DNA is TGCGCCAGCAGCTTGGACAACACAGATACGCAGTATTTT.